The next 18 T cell receptor beta chains were all read from a single sample in a study of shared clonotypes between healthy human individuals. CD45RO-negative cells were positively selected for CCR7, leaving out terminally differentiated effector memory CD45RA+ cells. Profiling relied on immunoSEQ multiplex PCR, and the TCRdb table lists in-frame clones only, not all of them. The table records some 2,000,000 clones, approximately 95% of them present only once. The specimen sequenced was naive CD8+ T cells sorted from blood. All receptors derive from a man aged 18 to 29 in good health.

The chain recombines TRBV2 with TRBJ1-1; 10 nucleotides match TRBD1. This CDR3 has 13 amino acids. The V gene end was trimmed by 7 bases and the J gene end by 8 bases; junction bases not matched to a gene: 7. Germline V CDR1 and CDR2: SNHLY, FYNNEI. The DNA for the CDR3 is TGTGCCAGCATTGCGGACAGGGGGACCGAAGCTTTCTTT. This codes for CASIADRGTEAFF.

The genes are TRBV7-6 and TRBJ2-7, with 10 positions matching TRBD2. With V trimmed by 5 bases and J by 4 bases, 5 bases remained unmatched. Germline assignment: CDR1 SGHVS and CDR2 FNYEAQ. The CDR3 is 14 amino acids. The CDR3 sequence: CASSPSSGRYEQYF. CDR3 in DNA: TGTGCCAGCAGCCCATCTAGCGGGAGATACGAGCAGTACTTC.

The chain has TRBV27 and TRBJ1-5, with 7 nucleotides matching TRBD1. Trimming at V came to 6 bases and at J to 5 bases, leaving 4 bases not matched to a gene. Germline-derived CDR1 and CDR2 are MNHEY and SMNVEV (reference sequence). This CDR3 is built from 13 residues. CDR3 DNA: TGTGCCAGCAGGACAGGGTGGGATCAGCCCCAGCATTTT. Translation gives CASRTGWDQPQHF.

The chain uses TRBV28 and TRBJ2-3, with 8 bases lining up with TRBD1. CDR1 MDHEN and CDR2 SYDVKM come from the germline V gene. The CDR3 loop spans 16 amino acids. Losses at the gene ends were 5 bases for V and 4 bases for J; bases not matched to a gene: 11. The CDR3 DNA reads TGTGCCAGCAGTCTAGGACAGGGCGAAGGAGCAGATACGCAGTATTTT. Translation gives CASSLGQGEGADTQYF.

V is TRBV4-3 and J is TRBJ1-2; a possible D gene is TRBD1 (6 bases). Trimming shortened V by 0 bases and J by 6 bases, and 17 bases separated the two germline ends. The CDR3 runs to 16 residues. Per germline, CDR1 LGHNA and CDR2 YSLEER. CDR3 DNA: TGCGCCAGCAGCCAAGACCGGTCGTCAGGGGCTCATGGCTACACCTTC. It translates to CASSQDRSSGAHGYTF.

V and J are TRBV5-6 and TRBJ2-1, with 7 bases that match TRBD1. The J segment lost 4 bases and the V segment lost 2 bases, leaving 9 bases of the junction unmatched. Germline V gene sequence: CDR1 SGHDT, CDR2 YYEEEE. The CDR3 runs to 16 residues. The CDR3 protein is CASSFITGELYNEQFF. The CDR3, as DNA: TGTGCCAGCAGCTTTATAACAGGGGAATTATACAATGAGCAGTTCTTC.

This sequence joins TRBV6-1 and TRBJ1-5; TRBD1 might be the D (6 bases). Looked up from germline, CDR1 is MNHNS and CDR2 is SASEGT. The V gene lost 7 bases and the J gene lost 0 bases, with 13 bases spanning the gap. CDR3 length equals 15 residues. CDR3 region: CASISDSYSNQPQHF. DNA of the CDR3: TGTGCCAGCATTTCGGACAGCTATAGCAATCAGCCCCAGCATTTT.

V is TRBV29-1 and J is TRBJ2-7; D ambiguous. This CDR3 has 13 residues. V was cut by 3 bases and J by 2 bases, with 11 bases left in between. Germline V gene lookup returns CDR1 SQVTM and CDR2 ANQGSEA. CDR3 sequence reads: CSVEPRPTYEQYF. CDR3 DNA: TGCAGCGTTGAGCCCAGACCTACCTACGAGCAGTACTTC.

This clone has a single count. The V gene is TRBV9, the J gene TRBJ2-7, with D possibly matching TRBD2 (5 bases). V shed 4 bases and J shed 6 bases, with 23 bases lying between them. The CDR3 is made up of 16 amino acids. Germline assignment: CDR1 SGDLS and CDR2 YYNGEE. The CDR3 region has the DNA TGTGCCAGCAGCCCTGACGGTTCGGGGATGAAACCCGAGCAGTACTTC. It specifies CASSPDGSGMKPEQYF. The variable domain in full, with the rest retrieved from reference TRBV9 and TRBJ2-7, is DSGVTQTPKHLITATGQRVTLRCSPRSGDLSVYWYQQSLDQGLQFLIQYYNGEERAKGNILERFSAQQFPDLHSELNLSSLELGDSALYFCASSPDGSGMKPEQYFGPGTRLTVT.

The rearrangement joins TRBV10-3 to TRBJ1-6; 8 bases agree with TRBD1. The CDR3 loop spans 17 amino acids. The V gene end was trimmed by 2 bases and the J gene end by 3 bases; junction bases not matched to a gene: 6. Germline lookup yields CDR1 ENHRY and CDR2 SYGVKD. For the CDR3, the DNA is TGTGCCATCAGTGAGCCTGAACAGGGGGGCTATAATTCACCCCTCCACTTT. Encoded protein: CAISEPEQGGYNSPLHF.

The chain combines TRBV7-8 with TRBJ2-3, with D possibly being TRBD2 (6 bases). Germline assignment: CDR1 SGHVS and CDR2 FQNEAQ. This CDR3 is 16 amino acids long. The V end was cut by 0 bases, the J end by 0 bases, with 10 bases between. The CDR3, as DNA: TGTGCCAGCAGCTTAGCGATGGCGGGGAGCACAGATACGCAGTATTTT. Amino acids: CASSLAMAGSTDTQYF.

The chain couples TRBV5-6 to TRBJ2-5; D is ambiguous. V lost 6 bases to trimming and J lost 1 base, with 16 bases between them. CDR1 is SGHDT, CDR2 YYEEEE, per germline. The CDR3 spans 15 residues. CDR3 in DNA: TGTGCCAGCATCCTGCAACTGAGCCCCCAAGAGACCCAGTACTTC. Its translation: CASILQLSPQETQYF.

The chain combines TRBV30 with TRBJ1-2, with 9 nucleotides matching TRBD1. This CDR3 spans 13 amino acids. In germline, CDR1 is GTSNPN, CDR2 SVGIG (reference sequence). V was pared by 3 bases and J by 4 bases, with 3 bases of the junction left unmatched. The CDR3 DNA follows: TGTGCCTGGAGGGACAGGGGCGTCTATGGCTACACCTTC. It is translated as CAWRDRGVYGYTF.

This clone showed up just once. The chain joins TRBV6-5 to TRBJ2-5; either TRBD1 or TRBD2 may fit D (6 bases each). Trimming pared 0 bases from V and 2 bases from J, leaving 13 bases between. CDR3 length: 16 residues. Germline V gene sequence: CDR1 MNHEY, CDR2 SVGAGI. The CDR3 sequence is CASSYSYREVQETQYF. The CDR3 DNA follows: TGTGCCAGCAGTTACTCGTACAGGGAGGTTCAAGAGACCCAGTACTTC.

The J gene is TRBJ2-7, the V gene TRBV7-8; TRBD1 aligns across 7 bases. J gave up 0 bases and V 5 bases, and 7 bases lay outside the gene matches. CDR1 SGHVS and CDR2 FQNEAQ come from the germline V gene. The CDR3 consists of 15 residues. The CDR3 nucleotides are TGTGCCAGCAGCCGGGACAGCGTTAGCTCCTACGAGCAGTACTTC. This encodes CASSRDSVSSYEQYF.

The rearrangement uses TRBV30 and TRBJ1-2; D is uncertain. V shed 7 bases and J shed 8 bases, with 5 bases lying between them. The CDR3 contains 8 residues. Germline values: CDR1 GTSNPN, CDR2 SVGIG (reference sequence). For the CDR3, the DNA is TGTGCCTTAGGGGGCTACACCTTC. Its translation is CALGGYTF.

The chain is built from TRBV5-6 and TRBJ2-5, with D perhaps TRBD1 or TRBD2 (5 bases each). The germline V gene has CDR1 SGHDT and CDR2 YYEEEE. Trimming removed 0 bases from V and 7 bases from J, with 7 bases in between. The CDR3 has 12 amino acids. CDR3 in DNA: TGTGCCAGCAGCTTGGGGGACGGGACCCAGTACTTC. Its protein is CASSLGDGTQYF.

A remark on this clone: A junction end diverges from the germline sequence, so it may reflect a read error. The genes are TRBV29-1 and TRBJ1-1; TRBD1 matches at 7 bases. In germline, CDR1 is SQVTM, CDR2 ANQGSEA. This CDR3 is 14 amino acids long. DNA for the CDR3: TGCAGCGCAGCCTTGCAGGGGGTGAATACTGAAGCTTTCTTT. Translated, it gives CSAALQGVNTEAFF.